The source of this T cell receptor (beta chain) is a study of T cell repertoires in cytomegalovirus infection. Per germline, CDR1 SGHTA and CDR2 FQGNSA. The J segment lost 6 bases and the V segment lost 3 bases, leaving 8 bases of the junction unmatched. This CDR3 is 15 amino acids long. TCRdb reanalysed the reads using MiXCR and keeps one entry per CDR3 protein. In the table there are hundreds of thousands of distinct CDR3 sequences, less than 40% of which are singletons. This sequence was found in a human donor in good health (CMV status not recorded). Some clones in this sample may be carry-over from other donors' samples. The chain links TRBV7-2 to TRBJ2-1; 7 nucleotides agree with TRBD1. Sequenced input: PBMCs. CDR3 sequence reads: CASSFCRDSSNEQFF. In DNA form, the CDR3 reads TGTGCCAGCAGCTTCTGCCGGGACAGCTCCAATGAGCAGTTCTTC.